This paragraph reports one TCR beta chain. Its antigen is not known. The data were obtained in a study of shared clonotypes between healthy human individuals. Overall study findings and caveats: The study found roughly 5.3% of naive CD4 clonotypes shared across four donors. Naive subsets typically showed greater estimated richness than memory subsets.

Genomic DNA of every subset was divided equally among multiple immunoSEQ plates. TCRdb's copy holds only in-frame clones and misses some; the assay was immunoSEQ multiplex PCR. The sample lists 2 million to 2.5 million clones, about 90% occurring once. Germline CDR1 MGHDK, CDR2 SYGVNS. V was clipped by 4 bases and J by 8 bases; unmatched bases: 8. The CDR3 length is 15 residues. Sequenced sample: naive CD4+ T cells from PBMCs. Subset given: CD45RA+ positively selected. V usage is TRBV25-1 and J usage is TRBJ1-4, with TRBD1 matching 9 bases. The origin of this receptor is a man aged 18 to 29 in good health. Some clones in this sample may be carry-over from other donors' samples. The CDR3 sequence is CASSGYRGRIEKLFF. Here the CDR3 DNA reads TGTGCCAGCAGTGGATACAGGGGGCGCATCGAAAAACTGTTTTTT.